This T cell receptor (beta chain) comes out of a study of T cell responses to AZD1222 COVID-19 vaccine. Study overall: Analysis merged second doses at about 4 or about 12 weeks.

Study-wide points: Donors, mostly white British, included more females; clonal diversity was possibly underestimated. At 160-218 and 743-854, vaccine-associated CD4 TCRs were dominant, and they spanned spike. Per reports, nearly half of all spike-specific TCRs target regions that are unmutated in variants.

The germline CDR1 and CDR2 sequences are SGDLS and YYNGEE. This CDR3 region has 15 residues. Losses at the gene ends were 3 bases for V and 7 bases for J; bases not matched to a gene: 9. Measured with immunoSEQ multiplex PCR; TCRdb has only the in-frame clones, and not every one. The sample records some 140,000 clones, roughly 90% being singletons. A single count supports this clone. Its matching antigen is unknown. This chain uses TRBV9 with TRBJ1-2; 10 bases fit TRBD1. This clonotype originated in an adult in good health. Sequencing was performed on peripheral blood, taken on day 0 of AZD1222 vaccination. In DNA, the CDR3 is TGTGCCAGCAGCGGCCCGGACAGGGGGTTGAGTGGCTACACCTTC. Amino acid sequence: CASSGPDRGLSGYTF.